The rows below give T cell receptor beta chains drawn from one sample of a study of cytomegalovirus exposure and HLA in healthy donors. Sequenced by immunoSEQ multiplex PCR; TCRdb stores in-frame clones only, minus some. The data contain around 72,000 clones, 60% to 75% of them singletons. The sequencing input was PBMCs. These receptors originate from a man aged 40-50 years in good health and CMV-seropositive. Each CDR3 is given with its conserved first and last residue. D genes are given only for firm matches. Clone size is stated in some rows and not others, as once, few, many or a class when expanded.

v_gene: TRBV5-1
abundance: few
j_gene: TRBJ1-2
d_gene: .
CDR3aa: CASSLELQGGGYTF
CDR3nt: TGCGCCAGCAGCTTGGAACTGCAGGGTGGCGGCTACACCTTC

v_gene: TRBV11-2
abundance: .
j_gene: TRBJ2-5
d_gene: .
CDR3aa: CASSRLEETQYF
CDR3nt: TGTGCCAGCAGCAGACTAGAAGAGACCCAGTACTTC

v_gene: TRBV19
abundance: once
j_gene: TRBJ1-2
d_gene: TRBD1
CDR3aa: CASSTNSHRGDYGYTF
CDR3nt: TGTGCCAGTAGCACAAATTCCCACAGGGGGGACTATGGCTACACCTTC

v_gene: TRBV6-6
abundance: .
j_gene: TRBJ1-1
d_gene: .
CDR3aa: CASSYESGMATEAFF
CDR3nt: TGTGCCAGCAGTTACGAGTCAGGGATGGCCACTGAAGCTTTCTTT

v_gene: TRBV6-1
abundance: .
j_gene: TRBJ1-1
d_gene: TRBD1
CDR3aa: CASNHGQGEAFF
CDR3nt: TGTGCCAGCAACCACGGACAGGGCGAAGCTTTCTTT

v_gene: TRBV29-1
abundance: .
j_gene: TRBJ2-4
d_gene: TRBD2
CDR3aa: CSVEKAGGPKNIQYF
CDR3nt: TGCAGCGTCGAAAAAGCGGGGGGTCCCAAAAACATTCAGTACTTC

v_gene: TRBV19
abundance: few
j_gene: TRBJ2-1
d_gene: TRBD1
CDR3aa: CASSIAPTGVAYNEQFF
CDR3nt: TGTGCCAGTAGTATAGCTCCGACAGGGGTCGCCTACAATGAGCAGTTCTTC

v_gene: TRBV6-5
abundance: .
j_gene: TRBJ1-3
d_gene: .
CDR3aa: CASSSGSGNTIYF
CDR3nt: TGTGCCAGCAGTTCAGGCTCTGGAAACACCATATATTTT

v_gene: TRBV7-6
abundance: .
j_gene: TRBJ1-6
d_gene: .
CDR3aa: CASSLGDGSINSPLHF
CDR3nt: TGTGCCAGCAGCTTAGGAGACGGGAGTATCAATTCACCCCTCCACTTT

v_gene: TRBV14
abundance: .
j_gene: TRBJ1-1
d_gene: .
CDR3aa: CASSPTGRGGTEAFF
CDR3nt: TGTGCCAGCAGCCCGACGGGCAGGGGCGGCACTGAAGCTTTCTTT

v_gene: TRBV29-1
abundance: .
j_gene: TRBJ1-2
d_gene: TRBD1
CDR3aa: CSVAQGGRYGYTF
CDR3nt: TGCAGCGTTGCGCAGGGGGGTCGATATGGCTACACCTTC